These 21 T cell receptor beta chains were all obtained from the same sample, sequenced in a study of CD4 T cells in relation to SARS-CoV-2 and coronaviruses. CD4+ T cells from unexposed donors were obtained before the COVID-19 pandemic (2011-2018). After nine to ten days of culture, CD4+ T cells were isolated. Clones were read by immunoSEQ multiplex PCR, and TCRdb kept only the in-frame ones, dropping some. The sample records tens of thousands of clones, under 80% being singletons. These receptors' targets are unknown. Input material: CD4+ T cells from PBMCs, cultured in vitro. These receptors all stem from a human donor in good health.

This chain joins TRBV20-1 and TRBJ2-5, with 8 bases that match TRBD2. This CDR3 has 13 residues. Germline CDR1 is DFQATT and CDR2 is SNEGSKA (reference sequence). Losses at the gene ends were 6 bases for V and 1 base for J; bases not matched to a gene: 4. The CDR3 here is CSASSGIQETQYF. The CDR3 DNA reads TGCAGTGCCAGTAGCGGGATCCAAGAGACCCAGTACTTC.

The table lists this clone with a few counts. This chain joins TRBV19 and TRBJ2-3; unclear D gene. The CDR3 sequence is 13 residues long. Germline V gene data show CDR1 as LNHDA and CDR2 as SQIVND (reference sequence). V shed 9 bases and J shed 2 bases, with 12 bases lying between them. The DNA for the CDR3 is TGTGCCAGCAAGGAGTCGAACACAGATACGCAGTATTTT. This gives the protein CASKESNTDTQYF. The complete variable domain, with remaining parts taken from reference TRBV19 and TRBJ2-3, reads DGGITQSPKYLFRKEGQNVTLSCEQNLNHDAMYWYRQDPGQGLRLIYYSQIVNDFQKGDIAEGYSVSREKKESFPLTVTSAQKNPTAFYLCASKESNTDTQYFGPGTRLTVL.

This clone has only one observation. V is TRBV30 and J is TRBJ2-4; D unclear. The CDR3 extends over 17 amino acids. V lost 1 base and J lost 1, with 17 bases in between. Germline assignment: CDR1 GTSNPN and CDR2 SVGIG (reference sequence). The CDR3 is CAWSALGNVGAKNIQYF. The CDR3 nucleotides are TGTGCCTGGAGTGCCCTGGGAAACGTCGGTGCCAAAAACATTCAGTACTTC.

The rearrangement uses TRBV11-2 and TRBJ2-7, with 9 bases lining up with TRBD1. CDR1 SGHAT and CDR2 FQNNGV come from the germline V gene. Losses at the gene ends were 3 bases for V and 3 bases for J; bases not matched to a gene: 9. This CDR3 spans 16 amino acids. CDR3 DNA: TGTGCCAGCAGCTTCTTCCTGACAGGGGGAAACTACGAGCAGTACTTC. This translates into CASSFFLTGGNYEQYF. Looking up the rest from reference TRBV11-2 and TRBJ2-7 gives the full variable domain: EAGVAQSPRYKIIEKRQSVAFWCNPISGHATLYWYQQILGQGPKLLIQFQNNGVVDDSQLPKDRFSAERLKGVDSTLKIQPAKLEDSAVYLCASSFFLTGGNYEQYFGPGTRLTVT.

The V gene is TRBV5-6, the J gene TRBJ1-2; D perhaps matches TRBD1 (6 bases). Germline CDR1 is SGHDT and CDR2 is YYEEEE. The CDR3 sequence is 14 residues long. Trimming took off 2 bases at V and 2 bases at J, with 10 bases between the two ends. CDR3 sequence (DNA): TGTGCCAGCAGCTTATCAGGGGCCAACTATGGCTACACCTTC. It specifies CASSLSGANYGYTF.

Regarding this clone: The DNA is left out, because the CDR3 cannot be placed on it with certainty; the CDR3 is given as TCRdb lists it. CDR3 region: CSASSGQGYNEQFF. The chain carries TRBV20-1 and TRBJ2-1; the listed D gene, TRBD1, was not tested against the DNA. CDR1 and CDR2 from the germline V gene are DFQATT and SNEGSKA (reference sequence). The CDR3 numbers 14 amino acids, ends counted.

V usage is TRBV15 and J usage is TRBJ1-2; maybe TRBD1 (5 bases). Germline V CDR1 and CDR2: LNHNV, YYDKDF (reference sequence). This CDR3 is 13 amino acids long. The ends were cut back, 5 bases at V and 4 bases at J, with 11 bases in the middle. CDR3 sequence (DNA): TGTGCCACCAGCCAGGGAACCTCCTATGGCTACACCTTC. It yields the protein CATSQGTSYGYTF.

The V gene is TRBV10-1, the J gene TRBJ1-4; 7 bases match TRBD1. CDR3 size: 15 residues. The germline gives CDR1 WNHNN, CDR2 SYGVQD (reference sequence). After removal of 0 bases from V and 8 bases from J, the junction contained 6 bases not matched to a gene. CDR3 region: CASSESQGLGEKLFF. The CDR3 DNA reads TGCGCCAGCAGTGAGTCACAGGGGCTAGGCGAAAAACTGTTTTTT.

This clone was detected only a few times. CDR3 amino acids: CASSQGFGGGSDYTF. In DNA form, the CDR3 reads TGTGCCAGCAGCCAAGGATTCGGGGGAGGGTCCGACTACACCTTC. The chain uses TRBV3-1 (or the pseudogene TRBV3-2) and TRBJ1-2; a possible D gene is TRBD1 (5 bases). Between the trimmed V and J ends, which lost 1 base and 10 bases, there was a span of 19 bases. CDR3 length equals 15 residues. Germline V gives CDR1 LGHDT, CDR2 YNNKEL (reference sequence).

V and J are TRBV2 and TRBJ1-5; a possible D gene is TRBD1 (5 bases). The germline V gene has CDR1 SNHLY and CDR2 FYNNEI. Trimming removed 4 bases from V and 1 base from J, with 5 bases in between. The CDR3 contains 13 residues. The CDR3 loop is CASSGTSNQPQHF. The CDR3 bases are TGTGCCAGCAGTGGGACAAGCAATCAGCCCCAGCATTTT.

V gene TRBV7-9 combines with J gene TRBJ1-2, with 10 bases lining up with TRBD1. The germline gives CDR1 SEHNR, CDR2 FQNEAQ (reference sequence). CDR3 length: 16 residues. J was trimmed by 2 bases and V by 5 bases; bases with no gene match: 8. The CDR3 protein is CASSRGGTGENYGYTF. In DNA form, the CDR3 reads TGTGCCAGCAGCCGTGGGGGGACAGGGGAGAACTATGGCTACACCTTC.

V and J are TRBV10-3 and TRBJ2-7; 11 bases map to TRBD2. This CDR3 comprises 15 residues. V lost 3 bases and J lost 3; bases outside the gene matches: 4. The germline CDR1 and CDR2 sequences are ENHRY and SYGVKD. CDR3 DNA sequence: TGTGCCATCAGTGATAGCGGGAGGGCCCTCTACGAGCAGTACTTC. Translation: CAISDSGRALYEQYF.

This clone was counted only a few times. The chain employs TRBV28 and TRBJ2-1; D possibly uses TRBD1 or TRBD2 (5 bases each). V was clipped by 6 bases and J by 10 bases, with 22 bases between them. The germline gives CDR1 MDHEN, CDR2 SYDVKM. The length of the CDR3 is 15 residues. The CDR3: CASSLPLGPVREQFF. The CDR3 region has the DNA TGTGCCAGCAGCTTGCCCCTGGGACCCGTTAGAGAGCAGTTCTTC.

The count of this clone is one. The CDR3 DNA is TGTGCCAGCAGCGTAGGAAGTGGCACAGATACGCAGTATTTT. This codes for CASSVGSGTDTQYF. The V and J genes are TRBV9 and TRBJ2-3; D is uncertain. Per the germline V gene, CDR1 is SGDLS and CDR2 is YYNGEE. Between the trimmed V and J ends, which lost 0 bases and 1 base, there was a span of 6 bases. This CDR3 comprises 14 residues.

This chain connects TRBV2 to TRBJ1-1; D possibly corresponds to TRBD1 (5 bases). Germline values: CDR1 SNHLY, CDR2 FYNNEI. V was cut by 4 bases and J by 3 bases, with 12 bases left in between. The length of the CDR3 is 14 residues. Written as DNA, the CDR3 is TGTGCCAGCAGTGTGTGGGGGGTAGACACTGAAGCTTTCTTT. Its translation: CASSVWGVDTEAFF.

This chain uses TRBV4-2 with TRBJ2-7; 7 bases map to TRBD2. The CDR3 sequence is 15 residues long. Germline V lookup: CDR1 LGHNA, CDR2 YNFKEQ. The ends lost 0 bases at V and 3 bases at J; junction bases unmatched: 5. CDR3 sequence: CASSQESSGLYEQYF. For the CDR3, the DNA is TGTGCCAGCAGCCAAGAGTCTAGCGGACTCTACGAGCAGTACTTC.

This clone was found a few times. The CDR3 bases are TGTGCCAGCAGTAAGACTAGCGAGGGTGGCGATGAGCAGTTCTTC. Its translation: CASSKTSEGGDEQFF. This chain links TRBV6-2 or TRBV6-3 with TRBJ2-1; the match to TRBD2 covers 8 bases. Germline lookup yields CDR1 MNHEY and CDR2 SVGEGT. V shed 5 bases and J 8 bases; nucleotides not matched to a gene: 11. The CDR3 sequence is 15 residues long.

This chain uses TRBV28 with TRBJ2-2; weak D call: TRBD1 (6 bases). The V gene lost 3 bases and the J gene lost 9 bases, with 17 bases spanning the gap. Germline lookup yields CDR1 MDHEN and CDR2 SYDVKM. This CDR3 comprises 15 residues. The CDR3: CASSLGRGFVRELFF. The CDR3 region has the DNA TGTGCCAGCAGTTTGGGCAGGGGTTTTGTCCGGGAGCTGTTTTTT.

The chain joins TRBV7-6 to TRBJ2-3; 8 nucleotides agree with TRBD2. The V and J ends lost 5 bases and 0 bases, in that order; junction bases with no gene match: 13. This CDR3 is built from 18 residues. Germline V gene lookup returns CDR1 SGHVS and CDR2 FNYEAQ. For the CDR3, the DNA is TGTGCCAGCAGCCGCCGGGCGGGAGGACTCTCTAGCACAGATACGCAGTATTTT. It specifies CASSRRAGGLSSTDTQYF. Full variable domain (outside the CDR3, taken from reference TRBV7-6 and TRBJ2-3): GAGVSQSPRYKVTKRGQDVALRCDPISGHVSLYWYRQALGQGPEFLTYFNYEAQQDKSGLPNDRFSAERPEGSISTLTIQRTEQRDSAMYRCASSRRAGGLSSTDTQYFGPGTRLTVL.

The V and J genes are TRBV3-1 (or the pseudogene TRBV3-2) and TRBJ1-6; 7 nucleotides agree with TRBD1. The germline gives CDR1 LGHDT, CDR2 YNNKEL (reference sequence). This CDR3 is built from 15 residues. V dropped 4 bases and J dropped 7; count of bases not matched to a gene: 7. CDR3 DNA sequence: TGTGCCAGCAGCCCCCGGACAGGCCCGAATTCACCCCTCCACTTT. Its translation: CASSPRTGPNSPLHF.

This chain links TRBV19 with TRBJ1-2, with D unclear. Germline lookup yields CDR1 LNHDA and CDR2 SQIVND (reference sequence). Trimming pared 5 bases from V and 8 bases from J, leaving 15 bases between. The CDR3 spans 13 residues. CDR3 sequence: CASSPVGRSGYTF. The CDR3 DNA is TGTGCCAGTAGTCCCGTGGGCAGGAGCGGCTACACCTTC. Looking up the rest from reference TRBV19 and TRBJ1-2 gives the full variable domain: DGGITQSPKYLFRKEGQNVTLSCEQNLNHDAMYWYRQDPGQGLRLIYYSQIVNDFQKGDIAEGYSVSREKKESFPLTVTSAQKNPTAFYLCASSPVGRSGYTFGSGTRLTVV.